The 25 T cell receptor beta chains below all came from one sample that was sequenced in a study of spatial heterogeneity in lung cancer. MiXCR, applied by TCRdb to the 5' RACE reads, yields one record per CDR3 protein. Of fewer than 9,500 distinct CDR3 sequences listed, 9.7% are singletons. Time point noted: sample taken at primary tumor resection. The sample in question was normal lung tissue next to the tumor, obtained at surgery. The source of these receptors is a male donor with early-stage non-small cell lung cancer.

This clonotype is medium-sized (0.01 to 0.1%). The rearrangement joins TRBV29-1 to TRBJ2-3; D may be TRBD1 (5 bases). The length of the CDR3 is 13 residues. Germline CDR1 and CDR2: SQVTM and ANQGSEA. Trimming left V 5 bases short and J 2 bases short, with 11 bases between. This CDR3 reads CSVQLTATDTQYF. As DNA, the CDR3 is TGCAGCGTTCAACTGACAGCCACAGATACGCAGTATTTT.

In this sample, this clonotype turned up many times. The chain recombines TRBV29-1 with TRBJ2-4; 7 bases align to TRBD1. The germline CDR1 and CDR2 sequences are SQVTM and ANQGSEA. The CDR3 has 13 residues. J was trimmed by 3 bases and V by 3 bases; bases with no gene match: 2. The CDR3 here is CSVEGTVKNIQYF. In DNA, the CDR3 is TGCAGCGTTGAGGGGACAGTCAAAAACATTCAGTACTTC.

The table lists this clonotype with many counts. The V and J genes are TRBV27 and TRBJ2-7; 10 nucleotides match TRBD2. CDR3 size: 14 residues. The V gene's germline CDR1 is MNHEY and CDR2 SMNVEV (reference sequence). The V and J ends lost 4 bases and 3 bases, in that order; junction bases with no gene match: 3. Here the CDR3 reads CASSWSGGDYEQYF. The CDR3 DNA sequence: TGTGCCAGCAGTTGGAGCGGGGGGGACTACGAGCAGTACTTC.

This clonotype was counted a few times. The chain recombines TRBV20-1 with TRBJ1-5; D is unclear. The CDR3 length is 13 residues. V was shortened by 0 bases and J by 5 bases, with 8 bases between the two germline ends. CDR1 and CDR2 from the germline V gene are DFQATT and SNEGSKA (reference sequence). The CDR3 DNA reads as TGCAGTGCTAGAGATCCGGGTTATCAGCCCCAGCATTTT. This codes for CSARDPGYQPQHF.

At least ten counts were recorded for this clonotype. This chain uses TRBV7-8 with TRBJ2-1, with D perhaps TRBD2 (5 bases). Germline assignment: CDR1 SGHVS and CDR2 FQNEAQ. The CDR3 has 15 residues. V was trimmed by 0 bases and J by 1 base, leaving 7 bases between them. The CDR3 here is CASSLAGASYNEQFF. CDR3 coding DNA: TGTGCCAGCAGCTTAGCGGGAGCATCCTACAATGAGCAGTTCTTC.

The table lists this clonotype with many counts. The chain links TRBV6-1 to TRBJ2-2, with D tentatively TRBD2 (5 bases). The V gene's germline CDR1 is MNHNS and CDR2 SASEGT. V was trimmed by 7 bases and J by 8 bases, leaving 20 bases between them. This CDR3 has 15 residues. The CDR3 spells CASMKWADSIGELFF. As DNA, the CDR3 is TGTGCCAGCATGAAATGGGCGGACTCCATAGGGGAGCTGTTTTTT.

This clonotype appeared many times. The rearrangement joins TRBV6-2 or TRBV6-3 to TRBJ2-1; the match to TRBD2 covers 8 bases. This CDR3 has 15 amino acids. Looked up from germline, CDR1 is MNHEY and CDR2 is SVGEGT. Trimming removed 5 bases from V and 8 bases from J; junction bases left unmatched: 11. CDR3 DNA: TGTGCCAGCAGTGAATCCGGGACTAGTGGCTATGAGCAGTTCTTC. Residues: CASSESGTSGYEQFF.

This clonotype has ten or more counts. The DNA of the CDR3 is TGTGCCAGCAGTCCAATCATGGATACGCAGTATTTT. It translates to CASSPIMDTQYF. This sequence joins TRBV2 and TRBJ2-3; D not certain. Germline values: CDR1 SNHLY, CDR2 FYNNEI. The germline V and J ends were trimmed by 5 bases and 6 bases, with 9 bases remaining between them. CDR3 length: 12 residues.

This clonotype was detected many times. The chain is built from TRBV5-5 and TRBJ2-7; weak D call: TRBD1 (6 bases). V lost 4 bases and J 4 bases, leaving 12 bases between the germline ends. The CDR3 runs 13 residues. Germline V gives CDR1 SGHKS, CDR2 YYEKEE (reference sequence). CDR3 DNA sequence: TGTGCCAGCAGCCAACAGGGTGCGTACGAGCAGTACTTC. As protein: CASSQQGAYEQYF.

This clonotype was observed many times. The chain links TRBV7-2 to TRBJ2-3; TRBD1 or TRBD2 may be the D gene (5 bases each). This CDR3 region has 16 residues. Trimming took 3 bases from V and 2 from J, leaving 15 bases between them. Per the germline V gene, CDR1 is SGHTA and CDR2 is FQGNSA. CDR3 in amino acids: CASSLNPGPNTDTQYF. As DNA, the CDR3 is TGTGCCAGCAGCTTGAACCCGGGACCCAACACAGATACGCAGTATTTT.

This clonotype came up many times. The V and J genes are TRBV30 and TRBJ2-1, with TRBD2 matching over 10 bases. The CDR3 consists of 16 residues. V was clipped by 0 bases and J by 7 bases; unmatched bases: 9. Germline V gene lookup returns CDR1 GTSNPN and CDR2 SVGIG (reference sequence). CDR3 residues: CAWSVQGGLARNEQFF. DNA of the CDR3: TGTGCCTGGAGTGTACAAGGGGGACTAGCGAGAAATGAGCAGTTCTTC.

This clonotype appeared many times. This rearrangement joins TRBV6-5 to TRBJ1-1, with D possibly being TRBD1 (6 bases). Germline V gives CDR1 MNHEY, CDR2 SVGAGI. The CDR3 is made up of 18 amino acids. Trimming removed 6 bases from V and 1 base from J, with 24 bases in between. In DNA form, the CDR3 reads TGTGCCAGCAGCCGAAATCCGGGACAAGTAGCTCCGAACACTGAAGCTTTCTTT. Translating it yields CASSRNPGQVAPNTEAFF.

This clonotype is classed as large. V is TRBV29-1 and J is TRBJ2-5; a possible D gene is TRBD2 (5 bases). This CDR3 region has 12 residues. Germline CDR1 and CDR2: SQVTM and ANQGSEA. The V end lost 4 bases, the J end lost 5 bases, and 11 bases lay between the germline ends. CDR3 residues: CSVGRGQETQYF. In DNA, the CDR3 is TGCAGCGTTGGTCGAGGGCAGGAGACCCAGTACTTC.

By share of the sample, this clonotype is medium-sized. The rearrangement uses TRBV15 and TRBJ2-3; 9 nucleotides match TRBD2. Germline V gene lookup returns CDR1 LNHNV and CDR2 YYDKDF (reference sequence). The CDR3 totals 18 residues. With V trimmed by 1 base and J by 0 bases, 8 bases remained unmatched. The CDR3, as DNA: TGTGCCACCAGCAGAGGGCTAGCGGGGAGTTCTAGCACAGATACGCAGTATTTT. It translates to CATSRGLAGSSSTDTQYF.

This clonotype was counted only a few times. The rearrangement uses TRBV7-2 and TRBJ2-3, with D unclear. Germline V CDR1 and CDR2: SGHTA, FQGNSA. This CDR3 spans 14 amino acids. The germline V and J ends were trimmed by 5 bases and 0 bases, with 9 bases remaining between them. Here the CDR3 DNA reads TGTGCCAGCAGCGTAACGACTAGCACAGATACGCAGTATTTT. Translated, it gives CASSVTTSTDTQYF.

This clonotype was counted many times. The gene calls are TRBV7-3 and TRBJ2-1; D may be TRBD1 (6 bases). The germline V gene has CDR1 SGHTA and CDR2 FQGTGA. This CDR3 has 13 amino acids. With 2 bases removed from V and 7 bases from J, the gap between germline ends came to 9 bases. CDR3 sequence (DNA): TGTGCCAGCAGCTTAGGACAGAATAATGAGCAGTTCTTC. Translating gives CASSLGQNNEQFF. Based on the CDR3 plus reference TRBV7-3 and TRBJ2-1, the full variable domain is GAGVSQTPSNKVTEKGKYVELRCDPISGHTALYWYRQSLGQGPEFLIYFQGTGAADDSGLPNDRFFAVRPEGSVSTLKIQRTERGDSAVYLCASSLGQNNEQFFGPGTRLTVL.

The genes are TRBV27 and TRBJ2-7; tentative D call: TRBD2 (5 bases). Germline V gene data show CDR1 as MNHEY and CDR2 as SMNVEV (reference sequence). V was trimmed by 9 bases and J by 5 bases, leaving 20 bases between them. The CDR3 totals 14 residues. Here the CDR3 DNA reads TGTGCCAGTAGTATAAGGTCGGACGGGAACGAGCAGTACTTC. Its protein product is CASSIRSDGNEQYF.

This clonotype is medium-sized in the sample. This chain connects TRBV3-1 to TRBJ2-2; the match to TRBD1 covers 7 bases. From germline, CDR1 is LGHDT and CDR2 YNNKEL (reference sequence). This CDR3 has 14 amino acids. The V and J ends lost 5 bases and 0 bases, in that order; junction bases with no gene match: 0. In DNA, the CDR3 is TGTGCCAGCAGCGGGACAGCGAACACCGGGGAGCTGTTTTTT. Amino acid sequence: CASSGTANTGELFF.

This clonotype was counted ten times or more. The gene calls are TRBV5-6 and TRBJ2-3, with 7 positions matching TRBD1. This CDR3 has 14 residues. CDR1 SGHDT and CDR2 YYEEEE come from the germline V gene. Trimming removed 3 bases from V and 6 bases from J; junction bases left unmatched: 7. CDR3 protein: CASSYWTGPDTQYF. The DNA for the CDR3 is TGTGCCAGCAGCTATTGGACAGGACCGGATACGCAGTATTTT. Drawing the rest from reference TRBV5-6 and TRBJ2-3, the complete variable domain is DAGVTQSPTHLIKTRGQQVTLRCSPKSGHDTVSWYQQALGQGPQFIFQYYEEEERQRGNFPDRFSGHQFPNYSSELNVNALLLGDSALYLCASSYWTGPDTQYFGPGTRLTVL.

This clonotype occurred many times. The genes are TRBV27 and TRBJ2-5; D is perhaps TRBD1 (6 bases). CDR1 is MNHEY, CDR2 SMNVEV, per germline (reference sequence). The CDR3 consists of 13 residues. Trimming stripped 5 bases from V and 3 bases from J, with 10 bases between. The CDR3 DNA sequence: TGTGCCAGCAGTGGAGACAGGAAAGAGACCCAGTACTTC. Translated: CASSGDRKETQYF.

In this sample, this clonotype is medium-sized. The CDR3 nucleotides read TGTGCCTGGAGTGTACCCCCAGGGGGGGTAGGCGAGCAGTACTTC. This translates into CAWSVPPGGVGEQYF. V gene TRBV30 combines with J gene TRBJ2-7; D is possibly TRBD1 or TRBD2 (7 bases each). V gave up 0 bases and J gave up 6 bases, with 18 bases separating them. This CDR3 region has 15 residues. Germline CDR1 GTSNPN, CDR2 SVGIG (reference sequence).

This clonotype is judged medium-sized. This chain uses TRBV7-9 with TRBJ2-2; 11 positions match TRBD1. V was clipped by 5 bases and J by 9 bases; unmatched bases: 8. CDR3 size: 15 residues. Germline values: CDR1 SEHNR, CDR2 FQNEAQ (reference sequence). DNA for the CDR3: TGTGCCAGCAGCACAAGGACAGGGGGCATCAGGGAGCTGTTTTTT. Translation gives CASSTRTGGIRELFF. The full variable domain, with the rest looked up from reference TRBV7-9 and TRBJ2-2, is DTGVSQNPRHKITKRGQNVTFRCDPISEHNRLYWYRQTLGQGPEFLTYFQNEAQLEKSRLLSDRFSAERPKGSFSTLEIQRTEQGDSAMYLCASSTRTGGIRELFFGEGSRLTVL.

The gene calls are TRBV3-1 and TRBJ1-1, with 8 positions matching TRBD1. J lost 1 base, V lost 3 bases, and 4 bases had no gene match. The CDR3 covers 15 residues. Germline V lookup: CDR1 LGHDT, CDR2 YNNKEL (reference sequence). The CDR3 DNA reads TGTGCCAGCAGCCAGGGCGGGACAGGGAACACTGAAGCTTTCTTT. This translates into CASSQGGTGNTEAFF.

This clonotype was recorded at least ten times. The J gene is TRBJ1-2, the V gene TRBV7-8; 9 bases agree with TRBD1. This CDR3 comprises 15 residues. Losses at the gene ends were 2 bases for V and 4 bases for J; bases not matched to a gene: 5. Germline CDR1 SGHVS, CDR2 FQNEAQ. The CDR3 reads CASSLSGQGIYGYTF. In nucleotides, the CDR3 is TGTGCCAGCAGCTTATCAGGACAGGGGATCTATGGCTACACCTTC.

The CDR3 sequence: CASSLAGGAKNIQYF. CDR3 DNA: TGTGCCAGCAGCCTGGCAGGGGGTGCCAAAAACATTCAGTACTTC. This chain links TRBV7-3 with TRBJ2-4; 7 bases line up with TRBD1. Germline trimming cut 5 bases from V and 1 base from J; bases unmatched to any gene: 5. This CDR3 region has 15 residues. Germline values: CDR1 SGHTA, CDR2 FQGTGA.